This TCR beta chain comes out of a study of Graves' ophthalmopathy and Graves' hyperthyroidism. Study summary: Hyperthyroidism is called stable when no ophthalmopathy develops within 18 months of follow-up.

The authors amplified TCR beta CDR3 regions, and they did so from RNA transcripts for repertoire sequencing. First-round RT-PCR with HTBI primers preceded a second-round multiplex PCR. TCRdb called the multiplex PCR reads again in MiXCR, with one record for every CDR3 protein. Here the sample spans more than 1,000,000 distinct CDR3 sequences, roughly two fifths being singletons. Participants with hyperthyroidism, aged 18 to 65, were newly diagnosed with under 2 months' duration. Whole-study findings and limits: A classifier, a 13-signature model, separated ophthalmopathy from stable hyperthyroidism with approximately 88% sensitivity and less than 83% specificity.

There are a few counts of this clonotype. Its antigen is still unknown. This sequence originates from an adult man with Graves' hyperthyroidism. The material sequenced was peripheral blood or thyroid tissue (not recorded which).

DNA of the CDR3: TGCGCCAGCAGCCGGAGGGTGGGTGAAAAACTGTTTTTT. Protein sequence: CASSRRVGEKLFF. V usage is TRBV4-3 and J usage is TRBJ1-4; the D is unclear. Germline lookup yields CDR1 LGHNA and CDR2 YSLEER. The CDR3 is 13 amino acids. V shed 4 bases and J shed 7 bases, with 10 bases lying between them.